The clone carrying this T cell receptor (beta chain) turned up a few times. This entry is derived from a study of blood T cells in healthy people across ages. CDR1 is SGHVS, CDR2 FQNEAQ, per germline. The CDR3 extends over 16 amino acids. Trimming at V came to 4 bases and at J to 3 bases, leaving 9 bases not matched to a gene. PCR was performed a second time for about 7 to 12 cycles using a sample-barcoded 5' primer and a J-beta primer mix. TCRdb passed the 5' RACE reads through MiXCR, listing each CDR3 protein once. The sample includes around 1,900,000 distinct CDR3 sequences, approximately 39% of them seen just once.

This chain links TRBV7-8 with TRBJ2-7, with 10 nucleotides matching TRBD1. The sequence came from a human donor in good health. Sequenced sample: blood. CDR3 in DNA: TGTGCCAGCAGCTCCGGGACAGGGGTTGATCGCTACGAGCAGTACTTC. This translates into CASSSGTGVDRYEQYF.